The T cell receptor (beta chain) described here comes from a study of cytotoxic CD8 clonotypes in ibrutinib-treated CLL. V lost 0 bases, J lost 2 bases, and 8 bases lay in between. The CDR3 extends over 15 amino acids. Per the germline V gene, CDR1 is MNHEY and CDR2 is SVGAGI. Measured with immunoSEQ multiplex PCR; TCRdb has only the in-frame clones, and not every one. The table has approximately 50,000 clones, around 73% seen once. The input for sequencing was PBMCs, taken after 12 months of ibrutinib treatment. This clonotype originated in a human donor with chronic lymphocytic leukemia. The gene calls are TRBV6-5 and TRBJ2-1; D tentatively reads TRBD1 or TRBD2 (5 bases each). The CDR3 region has the DNA TGTGCCAGCAGTTACTCGAGGGGACCCTACAATGAGCAGTTCTTC. Translating it yields CASSYSRGPYNEQFF.